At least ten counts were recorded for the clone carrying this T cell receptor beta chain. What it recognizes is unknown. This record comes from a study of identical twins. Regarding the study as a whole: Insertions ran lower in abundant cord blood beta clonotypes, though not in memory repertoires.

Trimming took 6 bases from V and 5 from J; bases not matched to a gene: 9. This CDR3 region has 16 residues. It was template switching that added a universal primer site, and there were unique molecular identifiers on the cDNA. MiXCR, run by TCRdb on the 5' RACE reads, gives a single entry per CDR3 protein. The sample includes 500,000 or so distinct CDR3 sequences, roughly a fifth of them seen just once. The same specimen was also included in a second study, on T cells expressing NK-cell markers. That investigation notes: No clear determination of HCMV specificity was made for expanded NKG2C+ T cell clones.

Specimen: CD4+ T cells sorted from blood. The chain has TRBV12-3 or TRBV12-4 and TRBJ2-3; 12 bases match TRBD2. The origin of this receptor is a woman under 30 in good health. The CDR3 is CASSFGTSGYRDTQYF. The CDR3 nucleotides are TGTGCCAGCAGCTTCGGGACTAGCGGGTATCGAGATACGCAGTATTTT.